The TCR beta chain under discussion was sequenced for a study of T-cell memory formation after mild COVID-19. TCRdb passed the 5' RACE reads through MiXCR, listing each CDR3 protein once. The sample carries roughly 120,000 distinct CDR3 sequences, 22% recorded once. This CDR3 is 12 amino acids long. Germline loops: CDR1 MNHEY, CDR2 SVGAGI. V was trimmed by 8 bases and J by 1 base, leaving 8 bases between them. The TCR originated in a man aged 18 to 29 who had mild COVID-19 (a few samples of this study predate the infection). Cell type and time point are not known. The chain links TRBV6-5 to TRBJ1-1; D is uncertain. The sample taken for sequencing was PBMCs or a T cell subset sorted from them (not recorded which). CDR3 sequence (DNA): TGTGCCAGCGGCACAGCGAACACTGAAGCTTTCTTT. It codes for CASGTANTEAFF.